This T cell receptor (beta chain) is from a study of blood T cell repertoires in COVID-19. Study background: The United States, Italy and Spain supplied acute and convalescent COVID-19 samples. PBMCs, B-cell-depleted T cells, or T cells were the source of the cDNA or gDNA that made up the material.

Original methodology: Estimation of nucleated cell counts relied on the amplification of reference gene primers. Data came from immunoSEQ multiplex PCR; TCRdb stores just in-frame clones and leaves some out. Clone size and the V and J calls come from that table; the DNA yielded D and trimming. Seen here are approximately 76,000 clones, approximately 88% observed once, and the top ten hold around 8%. This CDR3 is 17 amino acids long. Germline CDR1 is SNHLY and CDR2 is FYNNEI. Trimming at V came to 7 bases and at J to 8 bases, leaving 19 bases not matched to a gene. This TCR was sampled from a man aged 25 to 40 with acute or convalescent COVID-19. V gene TRBV2 combines with J gene TRBJ1-4, with 7 bases lining up with TRBD1. The sample comprised peripheral blood. The CDR3 protein is CASTKEGTVEGREKLFF. CDR3 in DNA: TGTGCCAGCACCAAAGAGGGGACAGTCGAAGGGCGGGAAAAACTGTTTTTT.